The 23 T cell receptor beta chains reported below all come from one sample, sequenced in a study of post-analysis software for immune sequencing data. Unique molecular identifiers were carried by the TCR beta cDNA libraries. TCRdb re-analysed the PCR reads in MiXCR, keeping a single row per CDR3 protein. The data contain around 260,000 distinct CDR3 sequences, approximately 34% of them seen just once; the ten biggest clones take up 4% to 5.5%. Study findings and constraints: Among roughly five TRBV segments more frequent in patients than controls were TRBV5-6, TRBV5-1 and TRBV20-1.

Which antigens these TCRs recognize remains unknown. Specimen: blood. All receptors come from a girl aged 5-17 years with multiple sclerosis.

Concerning this clonotype itself: This may arise from a read error, as a much more abundant clone is one base away. In this CDR3 the conserved last residue, phenylalanine or tryptophan, is missing, so a read error is likely. The V and J genes are TRBV29-1 and TRBJ1-1; D unresolved. The germline V gene encodes CDR1 SQVTM and CDR2 ANQGSEA. Trimming removed 7 bases at V and 0 bases at J, with 15 bases between. CDR3 length: 14 amino acids. The CDR3 nucleotides are TGCAGCGGACGCCCGGGCTCGGTGAACACTGAAGCTTTCTGT. It specifies CSGRPGSVNTEAFC.

The sample holds many counts of this clonotype. This may come from a read error, since a much larger clone is one base off. The rearrangement uses TRBV12-3 or TRBV12-4 and TRBJ1-4, with a tentative D call TRBD1 (5 bases). The V gene lost 3 bases and the J gene lost 16 bases, with 18 bases spanning the gap. The CDR3 contains 13 residues. CDR3: CASSLGTFLGRFF. As DNA, the CDR3 is TGTGCCAGCAGTTTGGGGACCTTCTTGGGTCGGTTTTTT.

This clonotype was seen repeatedly, ten times or more. CDR3 protein: CASSLADGYEQYF. CDR3 DNA sequence: TGTGCCAGCAGTTTAGCCGACGGTTACGAGCAGTACTTC. This chain uses TRBV27 with TRBJ2-7, with no clear D. This CDR3 is built from 13 residues. V was clipped by 2 bases and J by 4 bases, with 9 bases between them. Looked up from germline, CDR1 is MNHEY and CDR2 is SMNVEV (reference sequence).

V gene TRBV6-1 combines with J gene TRBJ1-1, with D maybe TRBD1 (6 bases). Germline CDR1 reads MNHNS; CDR2 reads SASEGT. The CDR3 runs 15 residues. V gave up 9 bases and J gave up 0 bases, with 17 bases separating them. CDR3 region: CASTGQSAVNTEAFF. The CDR3 DNA follows: TGTGCCAGTACTGGACAGTCTGCAGTGAACACTGAAGCTTTCTTT.

In regard to this clonotype: The germline gene is not matched at one end of the junction; a read error may be the cause. The J gene is TRBJ1-4, the V gene TRBV6-1; D not certain. The CDR3 loop spans 15 amino acids. The V gene's germline CDR1 is MNHNS and CDR2 SASEGT. This chain's CDR3 is CASIKSGSNNEELFF. The DNA of the CDR3 is TGTGCCAGCATTAAAAGCGGGAGTAACAATGAAGAACTGTTTTTT.

This clonotype appeared many times. The chain is built from TRBV20-1 and TRBJ1-6; 10 bases are a match to TRBD1. Trimming at V came to 2 bases and at J to 9 bases, leaving 7 bases not matched to a gene. Germline V CDR1 and CDR2: DFQATT, SNEGSKA (reference sequence). This CDR3 contains 15 residues. The CDR3 DNA is TGCAGTGCTAGAAAGACAGGGGGCGAGGGTTCACCCCTCCACTTT. The encoded protein is CSARKTGGEGSPLHF.

Many counts were recorded for this clonotype. The chain is built from TRBV5-1 and TRBJ1-1; 7 bases are shared with TRBD1. The germline CDR1 and CDR2 sequences are SGHRS and YFSETQ. This CDR3 contains 17 residues. V dropped 4 bases and J dropped 1; count of bases not matched to a gene: 13. Here the CDR3 DNA reads TGCGCCAGCAGCGTGGAGGTGACAGGGATGGCGAACACTGAAGCTTTCTTT. It specifies CASSVEVTGMANTEAFF.

This clonotype was seen once. J is TRBJ1-2 and V is TRBV27; D unclear. From germline, CDR1 is MNHEY and CDR2 SMNVEV (reference sequence). CDR3 length equals 14 residues. V was cut by 5 bases and J by 4 bases, with 14 bases left in between. CDR3 DNA sequence: TGTGCCAGCAGTGGGTCCCGGGGAGGCTATGGCTACACCTTC. Its translation is CASSGSRGGYGYTF.

The rearrangement joins TRBV28 to TRBJ2-3, with D perhaps matching TRBD1 (6 bases). Germline V CDR1 and CDR2: MDHEN, SYDVKM. This CDR3 has 16 residues. The V and J ends lost 2 bases and 1 base respectively, with 13 bases between them. For the CDR3, the DNA is TGTGCCAGCAGTTTAGAGGTGGGGGCCGGCACAGATACGCAGTATTTT. Translation gives CASSLEVGAGTDTQYF.

CDR3: CATSRGRGQGYPYEQYF. The CDR3 DNA reads as TGTGCCACCAGCAGAGGGAGAGGCCAGGGCTATCCCTACGAGCAGTACTTC. The chain links TRBV15 to TRBJ2-7; TRBD1 is a possible D gene (5 bases). This CDR3 spans 17 amino acids. Germline V gene sequence: CDR1 LNHNV, CDR2 YYDKDF (reference sequence). V was pared by 1 base and J by 2 bases, with 18 bases between. Together with reference TRBV15 and TRBJ2-7, the CDR3 gives the full variable domain: DAMVIQNPRYQVTQFGKPVTLSCSQTLNHNVMYWYQQKSSQAPKLLFHYYDKDFNNEADTPDNFQSRRPNTSFCFLDIRSPGLGDTAMYLCATSRGRGQGYPYEQYFGPGTRLTVT.

Remarks on this clonotype: Being one base from a much bigger clone, this may be a read error. This chain joins TRBV12-5 and TRBJ2-7; D possibly corresponds to TRBD1 (6 bases). Per the germline V gene, CDR1 is LGHNT and CDR2 is FRNRAP. There are 15 residues in the CDR3. Trimming pared 5 bases from V and 12 bases from J, leaving 26 bases between. The CDR3, as DNA: TGTGCTAGTGGTCCCGGACAGTCCTTTCAAGAGACCCGGTACTTC. Protein sequence: CASGPGQSFQETRYF.

The gene calls are TRBV24-1 and TRBJ2-2; 9 nucleotides align to TRBD1. In germline, CDR1 is KGHDR, CDR2 SFDVKD. The junction had 14 bases not matched to a gene; V was cut back by 10 bases and J by 0 bases. The CDR3 covers 18 residues. The CDR3 DNA sequence: TGTGCCACTCGAGGATCCGGGACAGGGCTTTCGAACACCGGGGAGCTGTTTTTT. Its protein is CATRGSGTGLSNTGELFF.

The rearrangement uses TRBV10-3 and TRBJ2-5, with a tentative D call TRBD2 (5 bases). The CDR3 has 13 residues. Trimming took off 4 bases at V and 4 bases at J, with 10 bases between the two ends. Germline V gene data show CDR1 as ENHRY and CDR2 as SYGVKD. Here the CDR3 reads CAISVSGVETQYF. The CDR3 DNA sequence: TGTGCCATCAGTGTGTCCGGGGTAGAGACCCAGTACTTC.

Ten or more counts support this clonotype. The chain uses TRBV12-3 or TRBV12-4 and TRBJ2-3; 10 bases line up with TRBD2. J gave up 1 base and V 5 bases, and 18 bases lay outside the gene matches. The CDR3 contains 20 residues. CDR3 sequence: CASSRRQRGGLDWGTDTQYF. The DNA for the CDR3 is TGTGCCAGCAGTCGGCGTCAGCGGGGGGGTCTCGATTGGGGCACAGATACGCAGTATTTT.

This rearrangement joins TRBV15 to TRBJ2-1; the D call may be TRBD1 or TRBD2 (8 bases each). The CDR3 length is 17 residues. Trimming took off 3 bases at V and 9 bases at J, with 24 bases between the two ends. Germline-derived CDR1 and CDR2 are LNHNV and YYDKDF (reference sequence). Here the CDR3 DNA reads TGTGCCACCAGCAGGAGCGGGGGACAGGACCCTTTCTCTGAGCAGTTCTTC. Translated: CATSRSGGQDPFSEQFF.

The rearrangement joins TRBV20-1 to TRBJ2-3; 7 bases line up with TRBD2. V lost 0 bases to trimming and J lost 3 bases; unmatched junction nucleotides: 6. In germline, CDR1 is DFQATT, CDR2 SNEGSKA (reference sequence). The CDR3 totals 15 residues. The CDR3 sequence: CSARDPAGVTDTQYF. The CDR3 DNA follows: TGCAGTGCTAGAGACCCTGCGGGAGTGACAGATACGCAGTATTTT.

This clonotype was detected many times. The chain employs TRBV20-1 and TRBJ2-1, with D uncertain. This CDR3 has 11 residues. V was shortened by 5 bases and J by 4 bases, with 6 bases between the two germline ends. The germline CDR1 and CDR2 sequences are DFQATT and SNEGSKA (reference sequence). The DNA of the CDR3 is TGCAGTGCTTTACAGTACAATGAGCAGTTCTTC. It encodes CSALQYNEQFF.

This clonotype has at least ten counts. This chain uses TRBV3-1 with TRBJ1-2, with D possibly matching TRBD1 (5 bases). The CDR3 is 15 amino acids. Germline V gene lookup returns CDR1 LGHDT and CDR2 YNNKEL (reference sequence). Trimming removed 4 bases at V and 8 bases at J, with 20 bases between. The CDR3: CASSPTAGQAGGYTF. CDR3 sequence (DNA): TGTGCCAGCAGCCCCACGGCAGGGCAGGCGGGGGGCTACACCTTC.

Notes on this clonotype: This could be a read error, since a much larger clone is one nucleotide away. The chain carries TRBV20-1 and TRBJ1-5, with D perhaps matching TRBD1 (6 bases). Germline V gives CDR1 DFQATT, CDR2 SNEGSKA (reference sequence). The CDR3 runs to 13 residues. For the CDR3, the DNA is TGCAATGCTAGAAAGGGGGTAGATCAGCCCCAGCATTTT. This sequence encodes CNARKGVDQPQHF.

This clonotype was counted many times. The chain uses TRBV5-6 and TRBJ1-2; possible D gene TRBD1, 6 bases. Deletions cut 2 bases from V and 4 bases from J, with 9 bases between. The CDR3 has 13 residues. Germline CDR1 reads SGHDT; CDR2 reads YYEEEE. The CDR3 sequence: CASSFRDTYGYTF. DNA for the CDR3: TGTGCCAGCAGCTTCCGGGACACCTATGGCTACACCTTC.

The chain combines TRBV29-1 with TRBJ2-5, with D perhaps TRBD1 (5 bases). Germline CDR1 SQVTM, CDR2 ANQGSEA. The CDR3 sequence is 13 residues long. Trimming removed 7 bases at V and 4 bases at J, with 16 bases between. The CDR3 loop is CSAHLRVGETQYF. In DNA, the CDR3 is TGCAGCGCCCACCTCAGGGTGGGAGAGACCCAGTACTTC.

This clonotype has only a few counts. This chain connects TRBV4-2 to TRBJ2-1; possible D gene TRBD2, 5 bases. Germline CDR1 is LGHNA and CDR2 is YNFKEQ. The CDR3 has 17 residues. Trimming left V 3 bases short and J 0 bases short, with 15 bases between. CDR3 residues: CASSQVGGLSSYNEQFF. DNA of the CDR3: TGTGCCAGCAGCCAGGTTGGAGGCCTGAGCTCCTACAATGAGCAGTTCTTC.

V is TRBV6-1 and J is TRBJ2-1, with TRBD2 matching 8 bases. Per the germline V gene, CDR1 is MNHNS and CDR2 is SASEGT. The CDR3 contains 16 residues. J was trimmed by 1 base and V by 7 bases; bases with no gene match: 9. CDR3 sequence: CASKGNTGGSYNEQFF. The CDR3 DNA reads TGTGCCAGCAAGGGAAATACGGGGGGGTCCTACAATGAGCAGTTCTTC.